A single T cell receptor beta chain is shown here with its context. Antigen: not known. Repertoires were generated with immunoSEQ multiplex PCR, while TCRdb's copy carries only in-frame clones and drops some. The sample lists roughly 15,000 clones; just under 80% were seen once. The CDR3 loop spans 11 amino acids. V gave up 3 bases and J gave up 5 bases, with 2 bases separating them. From germline, CDR1 is KGHSH and CDR2 LQKENI. Time point given: cycle 4 day 1 (C4D1), after 5 to 7 weeks of nivolumab. Every patient had relapsed following autologous stem cell transplantation, and cohorts differed in brentuximab vedotin exposure. Researchers used magnetic negative selection to pull out pure CD4+ T cells from thawed PBMCs. Reported best responses ranged across complete response, partial response or progressive disease. This specimen belongs to a study of PD-1 blockade in classical Hodgkin lymphoma. The study, taken as a whole, reports: Only CD4+ TCR diversity, not CD8+, had risen significantly by C4D1. TCR diversity at baseline was reported to be reduced in newly diagnosed patients relative to healthy donors.

The chain couples TRBV18 to TRBJ2-1; D unresolved. Source: CD4+ T cells from blood, taken before the fourth cycle of nivolumab. The TCR originated in a human donor with classical Hodgkin lymphoma. CDR3: CASSPNNEQFF. Written as DNA, the CDR3 is TGTGCCAGCTCACCCAACAATGAGCAGTTCTTC.